This TCR beta chain was found in a study of identical twins. CDR3 length: 14 amino acids. Trimming shortened V by 3 bases and J by 3 bases, and 9 bases separated the two germline ends. TCRdb processed the 5' RACE reads anew with MiXCR; each CDR3 protein has one entry. Of 520,000 or so distinct CDR3 sequences in the sample, roughly 21% were seen once. The same specimen was also included in a second study, on T cells expressing NK-cell markers.

The sequence came from a woman under 30 in good health. Sequences were obtained from CD4+ T cells sorted from blood. The rearrangement uses TRBV12-3 or TRBV12-4 and TRBJ1-5; D remains unclear. The DNA for the CDR3 is TGTGCCAGCAGTTTTGGGCCGAACAATCAGCCCCAGCATTTT. It specifies CASSFGPNNQPQHF.